The clone carrying this T cell receptor beta chain is medium-sized in the sample. This record belongs to a study of spatial heterogeneity in lung cancer. Study in general: The mean occurrence of each unique TCR and UMI combination in raw reads exceeded 8.5.

A single record per CDR3 protein comes from TCRdb applying MiXCR to the 5' RACE reads. This sample has some 3,100 distinct CDR3 sequences; 15% to 20% occur once, and the top ten carry less than 45%. Trimming pared 0 bases from V and 1 base from J, leaving 6 bases between. Germline values: CDR1 GTSNPN, CDR2 SVGIG (reference sequence). This CDR3 region has 14 residues. This sample's time point: blood at routine non-recurrence follow-up after resection. Sequenced material: PBMCs, taken at follow-up. This chain joins TRBV30 and TRBJ2-2; D unclear. The receptor comes from a male donor with early-stage non-small cell lung cancer. In DNA form, the CDR3 reads TGTGCCTGGAGTGTGGCCAGGAACACCGGGGAGCTGTTTTTT. Protein product: CAWSVARNTGELFF.